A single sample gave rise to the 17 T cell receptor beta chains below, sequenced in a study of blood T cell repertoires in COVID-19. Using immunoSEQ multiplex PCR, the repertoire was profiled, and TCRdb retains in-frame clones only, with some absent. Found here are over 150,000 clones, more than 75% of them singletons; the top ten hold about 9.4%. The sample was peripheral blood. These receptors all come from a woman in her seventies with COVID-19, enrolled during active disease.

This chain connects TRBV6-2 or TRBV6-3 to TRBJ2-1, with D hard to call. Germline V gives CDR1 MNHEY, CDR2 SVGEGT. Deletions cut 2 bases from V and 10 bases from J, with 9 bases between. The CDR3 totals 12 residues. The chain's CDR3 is CASSYPDIEQFF. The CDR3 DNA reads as TGTGCCAGCAGTTACCCCGACATCGAGCAGTTCTTC.

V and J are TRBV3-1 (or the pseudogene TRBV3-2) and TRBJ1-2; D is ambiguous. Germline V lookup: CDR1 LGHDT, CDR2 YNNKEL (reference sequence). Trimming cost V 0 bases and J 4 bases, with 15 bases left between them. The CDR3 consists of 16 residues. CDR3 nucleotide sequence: TGTGCCAGCAGCCAAGATGAGGGTCCGAATGCCTATGGCTACACCTTC. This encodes CASSQDEGPNAYGYTF.

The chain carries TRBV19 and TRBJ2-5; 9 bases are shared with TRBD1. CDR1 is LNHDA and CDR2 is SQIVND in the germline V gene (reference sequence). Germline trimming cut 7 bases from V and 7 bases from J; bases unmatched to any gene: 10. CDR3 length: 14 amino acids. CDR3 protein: CASTATGTGTTQYF. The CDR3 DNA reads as TGTGCCAGTACCGCGACCGGGACAGGGACGACCCAGTACTTC.

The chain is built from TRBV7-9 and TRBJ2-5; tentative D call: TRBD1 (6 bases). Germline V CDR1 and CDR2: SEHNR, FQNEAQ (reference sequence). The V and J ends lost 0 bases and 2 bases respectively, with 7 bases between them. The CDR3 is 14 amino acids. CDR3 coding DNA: TGTGCCAGCAGCTTAGCAACAGGGCAAGAGACCCAGTACTTC. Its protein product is CASSLATGQETQYF. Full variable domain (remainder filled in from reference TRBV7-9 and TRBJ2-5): DTGVSQNPRHKITKRGQNVTFRCDPISEHNRLYWYRQTLGQGPEFLTYFQNEAQLEKSRLLSDRFSAERPKGSFSTLEIQRTEQGDSAMYLCASSLATGQETQYFGPGTRLLVL.

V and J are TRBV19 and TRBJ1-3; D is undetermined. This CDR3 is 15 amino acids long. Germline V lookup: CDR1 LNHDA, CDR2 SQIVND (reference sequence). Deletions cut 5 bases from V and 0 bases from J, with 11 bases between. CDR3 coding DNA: TGTGCCAGTAGTCGCCAGGCGAGCTCTGGAAACACCATATATTTT. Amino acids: CASSRQASSGNTIYF.

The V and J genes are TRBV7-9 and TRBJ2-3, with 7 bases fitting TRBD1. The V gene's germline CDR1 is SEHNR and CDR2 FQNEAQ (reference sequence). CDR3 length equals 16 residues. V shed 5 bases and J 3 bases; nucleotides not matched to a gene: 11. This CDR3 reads CASSQGVGGGTDTQYF. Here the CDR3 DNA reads TGTGCCAGCAGCCAGGGAGTAGGGGGCGGGACAGATACGCAGTATTTT.

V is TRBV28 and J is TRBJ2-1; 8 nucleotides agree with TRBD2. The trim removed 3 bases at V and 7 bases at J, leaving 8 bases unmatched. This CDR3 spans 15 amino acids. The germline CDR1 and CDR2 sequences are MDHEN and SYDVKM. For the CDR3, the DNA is TGTGCCAGCAGTTTTCTCCGGGGGGGCCATAATGAGCAGTTCTTC. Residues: CASSFLRGGHNEQFF.

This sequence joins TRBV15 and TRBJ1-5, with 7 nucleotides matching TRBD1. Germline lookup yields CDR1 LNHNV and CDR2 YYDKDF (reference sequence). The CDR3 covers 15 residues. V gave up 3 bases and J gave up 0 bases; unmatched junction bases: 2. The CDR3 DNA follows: TGTGCCACCAGCAGCGACAGGGATAGCAATCAGCCCCAGCATTTT. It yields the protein CATSSDRDSNQPQHF.

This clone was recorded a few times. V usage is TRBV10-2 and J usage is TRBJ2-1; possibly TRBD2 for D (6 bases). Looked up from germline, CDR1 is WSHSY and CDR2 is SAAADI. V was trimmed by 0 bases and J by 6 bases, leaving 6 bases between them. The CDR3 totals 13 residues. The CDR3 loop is CASSESGSNEQFF. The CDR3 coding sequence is TGCGCCAGCAGTGAGTCCGGGAGCAATGAGCAGTTCTTC.

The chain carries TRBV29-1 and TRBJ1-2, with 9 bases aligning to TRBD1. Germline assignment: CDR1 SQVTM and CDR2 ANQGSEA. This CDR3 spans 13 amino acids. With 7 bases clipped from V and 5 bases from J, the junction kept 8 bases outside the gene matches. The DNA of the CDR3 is TGCAGCGCCGAGGACAGGGGTGGGTATGGCTACACCTTC. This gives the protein CSAEDRGGYGYTF.

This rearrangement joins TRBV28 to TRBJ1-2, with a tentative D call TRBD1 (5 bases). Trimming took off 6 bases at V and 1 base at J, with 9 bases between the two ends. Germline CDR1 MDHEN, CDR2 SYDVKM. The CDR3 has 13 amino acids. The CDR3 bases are TGTGCCAGCAGGGACGGACATAACTATGGCTACACCTTC. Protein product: CASRDGHNYGYTF.

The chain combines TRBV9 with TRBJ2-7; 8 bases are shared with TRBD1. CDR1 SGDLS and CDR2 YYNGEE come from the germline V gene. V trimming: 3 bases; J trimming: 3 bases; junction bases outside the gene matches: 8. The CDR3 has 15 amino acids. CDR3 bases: TGTGCCAGCAGCGCACGACAGGGGACCAACTACGAGCAGTACTTC. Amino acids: CASSARQGTNYEQYF.

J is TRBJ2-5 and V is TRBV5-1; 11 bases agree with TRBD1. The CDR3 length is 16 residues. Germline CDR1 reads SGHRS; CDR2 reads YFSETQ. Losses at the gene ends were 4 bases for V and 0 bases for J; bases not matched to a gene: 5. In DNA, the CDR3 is TGCGCCAGCAGCCCTGGGACAGGGGGGTACCAAGAGACCCAGTACTTC. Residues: CASSPGTGGYQETQYF.

CDR3 sequence: CASSLGANTGELFF. CDR3 nucleotide sequence: TGTGCCAGCAGCTTGGGCGCGAACACCGGGGAGCTGTTTTTT. This rearrangement joins TRBV7-9 to TRBJ2-2, with D unresolved. Trimming removed 3 bases at V and 0 bases at J, with 5 bases between. This CDR3 comprises 14 residues. Germline V gene data show CDR1 as SEHNR and CDR2 as FQNEAQ (reference sequence).

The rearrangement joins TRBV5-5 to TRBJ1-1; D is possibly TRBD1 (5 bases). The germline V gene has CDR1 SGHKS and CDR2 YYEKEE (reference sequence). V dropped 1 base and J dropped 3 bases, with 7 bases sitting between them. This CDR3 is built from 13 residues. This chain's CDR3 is CASSLQGDTEAFF. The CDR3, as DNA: TGTGCCAGCAGCTTGCAAGGGGACACTGAAGCTTTCTTT.

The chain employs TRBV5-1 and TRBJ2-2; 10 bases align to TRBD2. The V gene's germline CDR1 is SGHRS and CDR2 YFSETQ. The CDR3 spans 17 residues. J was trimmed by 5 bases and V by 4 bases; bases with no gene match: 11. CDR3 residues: CASSPQGLARGTGELFF. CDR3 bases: TGCGCCAGCAGCCCCCAGGGACTAGCGCGTGGGACCGGGGAGCTGTTTTTT. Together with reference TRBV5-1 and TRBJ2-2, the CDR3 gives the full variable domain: KAGVTQTPRYLIKTRGQQVTLSCSPISGHRSVSWYQQTPGQGLQFLFEYFSETQRNKGNFPGRFSGRQFSNSRSEMNVSTLELGDSALYLCASSPQGLARGTGELFFGEGSRLTVL.

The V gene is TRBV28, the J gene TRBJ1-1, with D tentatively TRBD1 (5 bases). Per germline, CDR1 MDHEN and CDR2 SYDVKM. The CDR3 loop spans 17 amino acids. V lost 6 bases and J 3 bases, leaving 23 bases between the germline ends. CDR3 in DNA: TGTGCCAGCAGCACGACGTGGGGAGGCCGGGGGGACACTGAAGCTTTCTTT. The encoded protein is CASSTTWGGRGDTEAFF.